The present entry profiles one T cell receptor beta chain with its context. Isolated RNA was reverse transcribed into cDNA used as the sequencing template. Generated by immunoSEQ multiplex PCR, the TCRdb table keeps only in-frame clones and is missing some. In the table there are 150,000 to 200,000 clones, around 64% of which are singletons. The germline V and J ends were trimmed by 3 bases and 2 bases, with 12 bases remaining between them. Germline V CDR1 and CDR2: MDHEN, SYDVKM. There are 15 residues in the CDR3. This specimen comes from a study of CD8+ T cells in alopecia areata. Documented treatment: oral pan-JAK inhibitor, 5-10 mg twice daily.

The receptor was derived from a human donor with alopecia areata. Sequences were derived from CD4+ T cells sorted from blood, sampled around week 47, from a patient treated with tofacitinib. The chain is built from TRBV28 and TRBJ2-3; the D gene is possibly TRBD1 (5 bases). CDR3 DNA sequence: TGTGCCAGCAGTTTTCAGGCAGGGAACACAGATACGCAGTATTTT. Its translation: CASSFQAGNTDTQYF.